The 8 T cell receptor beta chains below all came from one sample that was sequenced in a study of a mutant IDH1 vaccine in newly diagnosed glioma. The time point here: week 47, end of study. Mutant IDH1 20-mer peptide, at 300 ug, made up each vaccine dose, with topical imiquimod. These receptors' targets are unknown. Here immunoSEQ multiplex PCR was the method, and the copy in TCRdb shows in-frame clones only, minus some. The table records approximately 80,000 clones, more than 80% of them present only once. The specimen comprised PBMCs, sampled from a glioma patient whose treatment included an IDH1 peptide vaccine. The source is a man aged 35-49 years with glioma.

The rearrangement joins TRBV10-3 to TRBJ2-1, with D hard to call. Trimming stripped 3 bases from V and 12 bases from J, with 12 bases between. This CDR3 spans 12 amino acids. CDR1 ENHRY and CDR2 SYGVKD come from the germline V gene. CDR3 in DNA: TGTGCCATCAGTGATAGTGGTCCATCGCAGTTCTTC. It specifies CAISDSGPSQFF.

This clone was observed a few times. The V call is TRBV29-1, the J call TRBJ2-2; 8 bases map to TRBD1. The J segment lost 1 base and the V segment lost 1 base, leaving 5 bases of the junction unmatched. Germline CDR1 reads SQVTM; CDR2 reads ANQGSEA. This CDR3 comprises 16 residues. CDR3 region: CSVEGTGTGNTGELFF. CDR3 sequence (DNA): TGCAGCGTTGAAGGAACCGGGACAGGGAACACCGGGGAGCTGTTTTTT.

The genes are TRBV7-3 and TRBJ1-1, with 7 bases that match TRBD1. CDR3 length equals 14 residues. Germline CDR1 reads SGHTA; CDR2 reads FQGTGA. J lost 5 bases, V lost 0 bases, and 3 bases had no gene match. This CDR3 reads CASSLTAGGTEAFF. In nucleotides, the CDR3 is TGTGCCAGCAGCTTAACGGCAGGGGGAACTGAAGCTTTCTTT.

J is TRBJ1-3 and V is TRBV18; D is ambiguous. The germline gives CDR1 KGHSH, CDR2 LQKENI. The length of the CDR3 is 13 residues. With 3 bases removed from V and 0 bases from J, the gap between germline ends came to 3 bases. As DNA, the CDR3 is TGTGCCAGCTCACCTCGCTCTGGAAACACCATATATTTT. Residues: CASSPRSGNTIYF.

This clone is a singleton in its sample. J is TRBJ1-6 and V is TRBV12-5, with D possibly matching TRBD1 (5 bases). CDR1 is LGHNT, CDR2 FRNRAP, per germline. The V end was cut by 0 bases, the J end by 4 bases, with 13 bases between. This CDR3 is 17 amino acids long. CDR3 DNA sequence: TGTGCTAGTGGTTTGGTAATCTCAGGACAATATAATTCACCCCTCCACTTT. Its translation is CASGLVISGQYNSPLHF.

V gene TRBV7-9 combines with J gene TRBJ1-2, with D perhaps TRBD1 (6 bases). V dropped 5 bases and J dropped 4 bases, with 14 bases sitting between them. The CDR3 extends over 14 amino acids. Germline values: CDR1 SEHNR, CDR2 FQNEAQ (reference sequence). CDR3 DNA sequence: TGTGCCAGCAGCCAAAGCGGGGGCAGCTATGGCTACACCTTC. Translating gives CASSQSGGSYGYTF.

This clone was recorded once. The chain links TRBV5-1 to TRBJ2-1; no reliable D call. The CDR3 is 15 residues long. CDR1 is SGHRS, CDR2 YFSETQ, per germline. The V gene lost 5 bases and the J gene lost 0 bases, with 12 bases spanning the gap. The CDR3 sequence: CASSYGQSSYNEQFF. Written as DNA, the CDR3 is TGCGCCAGCAGTTACGGGCAGAGCTCCTACAATGAGCAGTTCTTC.

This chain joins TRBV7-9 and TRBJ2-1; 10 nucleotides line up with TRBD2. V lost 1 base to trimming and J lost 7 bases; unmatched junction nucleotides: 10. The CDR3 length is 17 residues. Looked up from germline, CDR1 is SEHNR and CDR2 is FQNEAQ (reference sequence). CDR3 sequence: CASSLEGVAGGLNEQFF. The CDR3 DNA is TGTGCCAGCAGCTTAGAAGGGGTAGCGGGAGGCTTAAATGAGCAGTTCTTC.